Listed below are T cell receptor beta chains from one sample, sequenced in a study of human T cells and chemical hapten exposure. TCRdb reprocessed the RACE reads with MiXCR, giving one entry per CDR3 protein. The sample has 350,000 to 450,000 distinct CDR3 sequences; more than 4.5% are singletons. Sequences were derived from whole blood, sampled in connection with sensitization to the hapten diphenylcyclopropenone (DPC). The source is a woman aged 45-59 years with alopecia areata. Some clones in this sample may be carry-over from other donors' samples. CDR3s include the opening cysteine and the closing phenylalanine or tryptophan. The D gene is left open where the match is weak. The size entry is marked missing in some rows and otherwise reads once, few, many or a size class.

D gene,J gene,V gene,clone size,CDR3 protein,CDR3 DNA
NA,TRBJ2-1,TRBV21-1,few,CASSYRDRNNEQFF,TGTGCCAGCAGCTACCGGGACAGGAACAATGAGCAGTTCTTC
TRBD2,TRBJ2-1,TRBV9,many,CASSVTSGGHNEQFF,TGTGCCAGCAGCGTCACTAGCGGGGGCCACAATGAGCAGTTCTTC
NA,TRBJ1-3,TRBV12-3/TRBV12-4,few,CASSPLYGNTIYF,TGTGCCAGCAGTCCGCTCTATGGAAACACCATATATTTT
NA,TRBJ2-3,TRBV3-1,NA,CASREGSAPDTQYF,TGTGCCAGCAGGGAGGGCTCAGCGCCAGATACGCAGTATTTT
NA,TRBJ1-1,TRBV7-9,many,CASPQPDRLSAEAFF,TGTGCCAGCCCCCAACCGGACCGCCTCAGTGCTGAAGCTTTCTTT
NA,TRBJ2-5,TRBV18,many,CASSPRQQETQYF,TGTGCCAGCTCACCAAGACAGCAAGAGACCCAGTACTTC
NA,TRBJ2-4,TRBV7-9,few,CASSAHLGRSLAKNIQYF,TGTGCCAGCAGCGCCCATCTGGGACGGTCGTTAGCCAAAAACATTCAGTACTTC
TRBD1,TRBJ2-1,TRBV5-1,few,CASSHPGTGASTSYNEQFF,TGCGCCAGCAGCCACCCTGGGACAGGGGCCTCAACATCCTACAATGAGCAGTTCTTC
NA,TRBJ2-1,TRBV29-1,NA,CSVEDFGRRGLIEQFF,TGCAGCGTTGAAGACTTTGGGCGAAGGGGTCTTATTGAGCAGTTCTTC
TRBD2,TRBJ2-5,TRBV6-6,NA,CASTGLAGIETQYF,TGTGCCAGCACTGGACTAGCGGGGATAGAGACCCAGTACTTC
TRBD1,TRBJ1-2,TRBV7-2,few,CASRATGGGYGYTF,TGTGCCAGCAGAGCCACAGGGGGCGGCTATGGCTACACCTTC
TRBD1,TRBJ2-7,TRBV5-1,NA,CASSLGDSTSEQYF,TGCGCCAGCAGCTTGGGGGACAGTACTTCGGAGCAGTACTTC
TRBD2,TRBJ2-3,TRBV15,many,CATSRERAGGPTDTQYF,TGTGCCACCAGCAGAGAAAGGGCGGGAGGGCCAACAGATACGCAGTATTTT
NA,TRBJ1-5,TRBV6-2/TRBV6-3,many,CASRIQGGNQPQHF,TGTGCCAGCAGGATACAGGGAGGCAATCAGCCCCAGCATTTT
TRBD1,TRBJ2-5,TRBV9,many,CASSAGTAYQETQYF,TGTGCCAGCAGCGCCGGGACAGCGTACCAAGAGACCCAGTACTTC
NA,TRBJ1-5,TRBV24-1,many,CATSVPGSNQPQHF,TGTGCCACCAGTGTCCCGGGTAGCAATCAGCCCCAGCATTTT
TRBD1,TRBJ2-5,TRBV6-2/TRBV6-3,few,CASSLNRQGTKTQYF,TGTGCCAGCAGTCTAAACCGACAGGGGACCAAGACCCAGTACTTC
TRBD2,TRBJ2-7,TRBV10-1,many,CASSAGLAYEQYF,TGCGCCAGCAGCGCTGGACTAGCCTACGAGCAGTACTTC
NA,TRBJ2-3,TRBV27,NA,CASSWGSSSTDTQYF,TGTGCCAGCAGTTGGGGGAGCTCTAGCACAGATACGCAGTATTTT
NA,TRBJ1-3,TRBV5-1,many,CASSLGGTGNTIYF,TGCGCCAGCAGCTTGGGAGGGACTGGAAACACCATATATTTT
NA,TRBJ2-1,TRBV28,few,CASSSPTRYNEQFF,TGTGCCAGCAGTTCCCCGACTAGGTACAATGAGCAGTTCTTC
TRBD1,TRBJ1-2,TRBV7-9,few,CASSSPQGASNYGYTF,TGTGCCAGCAGCTCCCCACAGGGGGCTAGTAACTATGGCTACACCTTC
TRBD1,TRBJ2-1,TRBV2,many,CARQTGGNEQFF,TGTGCCAGGCAGACAGGGGGCAATGAGCAGTTCTTC
NA,TRBJ1-5,TRBV6-6,many,CASSYSKGWAFHQPQHF,TGTGCCAGCAGTTACTCGAAGGGCTGGGCATTTCATCAGCCCCAGCATTTT
TRBD1,TRBJ2-6,TRBV6-2/TRBV6-3,large,CASAYTGGSGANVLTF,TGTGCCAGCGCTTATACAGGGGGCTCTGGGGCCAACGTCCTGACTTTC
NA,TRBJ2-5,TRBV12-3/TRBV12-4,few,CASSSYRDQETQYF,TGTGCCAGCAGTTCCTACAGGGACCAAGAGACCCAGTACTTC
TRBD2,TRBJ2-3,TRBV7-9,few,CASSRSSGSTDTQYF,TGTGCCAGCAGCCGTTCTAGCGGTAGCACAGATACGCAGTATTTT
TRBD1,TRBJ1-2,TRBV7-8,few,CASSPIGQGRGYTF,TGTGCCAGCAGCCCAATTGGACAGGGAAGGGGCTACACCTTC
TRBD2,TRBJ2-7,TRBV2,NA,CASSESSGGKYEQYF,TGTGCCAGCAGTGAAAGTAGCGGGGGTAAATACGAGCAGTACTTC
NA,TRBJ1-5,TRBV24-1,few,CATSELGPGNQPQHF,TGTGCCACCAGTGAATTAGGCCCCGGCAATCAGCCCCAGCATTTT
TRBD1,TRBJ2-1,TRBV2,many,CASSPQGERNEQFF,TGTGCCAGCAGCCCTCAGGGGGAGCGCAATGAGCAGTTCTTC
TRBD2,TRBJ2-5,TRBV5-6,many,CASSHPTSGRRETQYF,TGTGCCAGCAGCCATCCGACTAGCGGGAGAAGAGAGACCCAGTACTTC
NA,TRBJ1-5,TRBV10-3,few,CAISESGQSVNQPQHF,TGTGCCATCAGTGAGTCGGGGCAGTCTGTTAATCAGCCCCAGCATTTT